These 24 T cell receptor beta chains were sequenced from one sample in a study of blood T cell repertoires in COVID-19. Sequencing used immunoSEQ multiplex PCR; TCRdb keeps in-frame clones, though not all of them. The sample lists about 160,000 clones, 87% occurring once. Sequencing was performed on peripheral blood. These receptors all come from a woman aged 55-69 years who had recovered from COVID-19.

The CDR3 bases are TGTGCCAGCAGCGCAACATACTATGGCTACACCTTC. Translation gives CASSATYYGYTF. This chain uses TRBV7-9 with TRBJ1-2; D is ambiguous. The V gene lost 5 bases and the J gene lost 3 bases, with 7 bases spanning the gap. Germline CDR1 is SEHNR and CDR2 is FQNEAQ (reference sequence). The CDR3 runs to 12 residues.

The sample holds one count of this clone. The chain carries TRBV29-1 and TRBJ1-1; possible D gene TRBD1, 6 bases. The CDR3 runs 13 residues. Germline V gives CDR1 SQVTM, CDR2 ANQGSEA. The V gene lost 6 bases and the J gene lost 0 bases, with 11 bases spanning the gap. The CDR3 protein is CSVAGVMNTEAFF. The CDR3, as DNA: TGCAGCGTGGCAGGGGTAATGAACACTGAAGCTTTCTTT.

The V and J genes are TRBV18 and TRBJ2-3, with 9 bases aligning to TRBD2. V trimming: 0 bases; J trimming: 4 bases; junction bases outside the gene matches: 2. This CDR3 contains 15 residues. Germline V CDR1 and CDR2: KGHSH, LQKENI. CDR3 in amino acids: CASSPPLAGPDTQYF. The CDR3 DNA follows: TGTGCCAGCTCACCACCCCTAGCGGGGCCAGATACGCAGTATTTT.

This chain links TRBV2 with TRBJ2-5; 7 bases are shared with TRBD2. Germline CDR1 and CDR2: SNHLY and FYNNEI. Trimming at V came to 6 bases and at J to 2 bases, leaving 6 bases not matched to a gene. The CDR3 loop spans 14 amino acids. The CDR3 sequence is CASRGGNHQETQYF. The CDR3, as DNA: TGTGCCAGCAGGGGGGGGAATCATCAAGAGACCCAGTACTTC.

The chain recombines TRBV3-1 (or the pseudogene TRBV3-2) with TRBJ2-4, with D perhaps TRBD1 (5 bases). Germline CDR1 LGHDT, CDR2 YNNKEL (reference sequence). This CDR3 spans 19 amino acids. Trimming took 4 bases from V and 3 from J, leaving 25 bases between them. The CDR3 loop reads CASSRLPTAGSLGKNIQYF. The CDR3 DNA follows: TGTGCCAGCAGCCGCTTGCCTACAGCAGGGTCTCTGGGCAAAAACATTCAGTACTTC.

The chain employs TRBV7-9 and TRBJ2-3, with 7 positions matching TRBD1. The germline CDR1 and CDR2 sequences are SEHNR and FQNEAQ (reference sequence). V gave up 2 bases and J gave up 3 bases; unmatched junction bases: 11. This CDR3 spans 17 amino acids. The DNA for the CDR3 is TGTGCCAGCAGCTTATTGAGGGGGCTGGCAGTAACAGATACGCAGTATTTT. Protein product: CASSLLRGLAVTDTQYF.

The J gene is TRBJ2-1, the V gene TRBV7-9; the D gene is possibly TRBD1 (5 bases). V was cut by 5 bases and J by 4 bases, with 15 bases left in between. Germline V gene lookup returns CDR1 SEHNR and CDR2 FQNEAQ (reference sequence). The CDR3 contains 15 residues. The CDR3 loop is CASSPRGVAYNEQFF. Written as DNA, the CDR3 is TGTGCCAGCAGCCCTAGGGGTGTTGCATACAATGAGCAGTTCTTC.

The V and J genes are TRBV11-1 and TRBJ2-3, with TRBD2 identical over 10 bases. This CDR3 has 16 amino acids. Germline trimming cut 0 bases from V and 4 bases from J; bases unmatched to any gene: 4. Germline lookup yields CDR1 SGHAT and CDR2 FQDESV (reference sequence). The CDR3 DNA is TGTGCCAGCAGCTTAGCGGTCCTAGCGGGGGCAGATACGCAGTATTTT. This translates into CASSLAVLAGADTQYF. Combining the CDR3 with reference TRBV11-1 and TRBJ2-3 gives the whole variable domain EAEVAQSPRYKITEKSQAVAFWCDPISGHATLYWYRQILGQGPELLVQFQDESVVDDSQLPKDRFSAERLKGVDSTLKIQPAELGDSAMYLCASSLAVLAGADTQYFGPGTRLTVL.

A remark on this clone: Germline is not matched at one junction end, which may reflect a read error. V gene TRBV6-1 combines with J gene TRBJ1-6, with D uncertain. Germline V CDR1 and CDR2: MNHNS, SASEGT. This CDR3 spans 14 amino acids. The CDR3 sequence: CASTEPAAGSPLHF. Here the CDR3 DNA reads TGTGCCAGCACTGAACCAGCGGCGGGATCACCCCTCCACTTT.

V is TRBV7-8 and J is TRBJ2-5; D may be TRBD1 (6 bases). The CDR3 is made up of 14 amino acids. The germline CDR1 and CDR2 sequences are SGHVS and FQNEAQ. V lost 5 bases, J lost 5 bases, and 15 bases lay in between. The CDR3, as DNA: TGTGCCAGCAGCCCGTGGGGGCAGGCGGAGACCCAGTACTTC. Residues: CASSPWGQAETQYF.

This clone showed up just once. The rearrangement joins TRBV27 to TRBJ2-7; TRBD2 matches 7 bases. The CDR3 covers 16 residues. The V segment lost 9 bases and the J segment 0 bases; nucleotides outside the gene matches: 14. Germline V gene lookup returns CDR1 MNHEY and CDR2 SMNVEV (reference sequence). The CDR3 DNA follows: TGTGCCAGTGCCCCACTAGCGTCCTTGGGCTCCTACGAGCAGTACTTC. Residues: CASAPLASLGSYEQYF.

This clone appeared a single time. The chain is built from TRBV19 and TRBJ1-6; TRBD1 is a possible D gene (5 bases). The CDR3 has 14 amino acids. Germline V lookup: CDR1 LNHDA, CDR2 SQIVND (reference sequence). The V end lost 3 bases, the J end lost 8 bases, and 11 bases lay between the germline ends. CDR3 DNA: TGTGCCAGTAGTATCGGGGGAGTTGATTCACCCCTCCACTTT. The encoded protein is CASSIGGVDSPLHF.

The CDR3 region is CASSPPLEFRVFVSGNTIYF. The CDR3 bases are TGTGCCAGCAGCCCCCCCTTAGAATTCAGGGTCTTTGTCTCTGGAAACACCATATATTTT. The chain carries TRBV9 and TRBJ1-3, with D tentatively TRBD1 (5 bases). In germline, CDR1 is SGDLS, CDR2 YYNGEE. Trimming took 4 bases from V and 0 from J, leaving 26 bases between them. The CDR3 consists of 20 residues. Using reference TRBV9 and TRBJ1-3 for the parts outside the CDR3, the full variable domain is DSGVTQTPKHLITATGQRVTLRCSPRSGDLSVYWYQQSLDQGLQFLIQYYNGEERAKGNILERFSAQQFPDLHSELNLSSLELGDSALYFCASSPPLEFRVFVSGNTIYFGEGSWLTVV.

The rearrangement links TRBV2 to TRBJ1-2; no clear D. The CDR3 sequence is 13 residues long. V gave up 6 bases and J gave up 7 bases, with 15 bases separating them. Germline V gene data show CDR1 as SNHLY and CDR2 as FYNNEI. The CDR3 DNA is TGTGCCAGCAGCGCGCGAAGTACTATTGGCTACACCTTC. It yields the protein CASSARSTIGYTF.

The chain uses TRBV11-1 and TRBJ2-5, with TRBD2 matching over 11 bases. Trimming cost V 6 bases and J 5 bases; bases outside gene matches: 8. Germline values: CDR1 SGHAT, CDR2 FQDESV (reference sequence). The CDR3 contains 15 residues. DNA for the CDR3: TGTGCCAGCAGAGAGAGGACTAGCGGGCGTGAGACCCAGTACTTC. Translated, it gives CASRERTSGRETQYF.

V is TRBV7-9 and J is TRBJ1-1; D not resolved. In germline, CDR1 is SEHNR, CDR2 FQNEAQ (reference sequence). The CDR3 is 15 residues long. With 1 base removed from V and 1 base from J, the gap between germline ends came to 10 bases. DNA of the CDR3: TGTGCCAGCAGCTTAGGTCGGGTAGGGAACACTGAAGCTTTCTTT. Its protein is CASSLGRVGNTEAFF.

This chain connects TRBV28 to TRBJ2-3; 9 nucleotides align to TRBD2. CDR3 length: 17 amino acids. From germline, CDR1 is MDHEN and CDR2 SYDVKM. After removal of 6 bases from V and 1 base from J, the junction contained 11 bases not matched to a gene. As DNA, the CDR3 is TGTGCCAGCAGGGGAATAGCGGGGGCCCGGGGCACAGATACGCAGTATTTT. Translating gives CASRGIAGARGTDTQYF.

The chain has TRBV2 and TRBJ1-2; 7 nucleotides align to TRBD1. This CDR3 has 16 residues. Germline V lookup: CDR1 SNHLY, CDR2 FYNNEI. The V and J ends lost 4 bases and 1 base, in that order; junction bases with no gene match: 9. The CDR3 coding sequence is TGTGCCAGCAGTGCCGACGACAGGGACGGTAACTATGGCTACACCTTC. Amino acid sequence: CASSADDRDGNYGYTF.

V gene TRBV28 combines with J gene TRBJ1-1; D is unclear. Trimming took 6 bases from V and 1 from J, leaving 12 bases between them. The CDR3 is 14 amino acids. From germline, CDR1 is MDHEN and CDR2 SYDVKM. The CDR3 loop is CASRIGSANTEAFF. In DNA form, the CDR3 reads TGTGCCAGCAGAATAGGGAGCGCGAACACTGAAGCTTTCTTT. Combining the CDR3 with reference TRBV28 and TRBJ1-1 gives the whole variable domain DVKVTQSSRYLVKRTGEKVFLECVQDMDHENMFWYRQDPGLGLRLIYFSYDVKMKEKGDIPEGYSVSREKKERFSLILESASTNQTSMYLCASRIGSANTEAFFGQGTRLTVV.

About this clone itself: One junction end does not reproduce the germline sequence, and a read error may be involved. V gene TRBV5-1 combines with J gene TRBJ2-1; a possible D gene is TRBD1 (5 bases). CDR3 length equals 15 residues. The germline CDR1 and CDR2 sequences are SGHRS and YFSETQ. The CDR3 spells CASSFRQGVENGQFF. The DNA for the CDR3 is TGCGCCAGCAGCTTCAGGCAGGGTGTGGAGAATGGGCAGTTCTTC.

The chain is built from TRBV10-3 and TRBJ1-6; maybe TRBD1 (5 bases). The CDR3 runs 16 residues. CDR1 and CDR2 from the germline V gene are ENHRY and SYGVKD. The V gene lost 3 bases and the J gene lost 9 bases, with 18 bases spanning the gap. In DNA form, the CDR3 reads TGTGCCATCAGTGAATCCCCCCGGGGGGAGGTTTCACCCCTCCACTTT. This codes for CAISESPRGEVSPLHF.

The chain recombines TRBV27 with TRBJ1-6, with D unclear. Germline V gene data show CDR1 as MNHEY and CDR2 as SMNVEV (reference sequence). V shed 5 bases and J shed 6 bases, with 14 bases lying between them. This CDR3 is 15 amino acids long. The DNA for the CDR3 is TGTGCCAGCAGTCAGCCAGGTAGATTTAATTCACCCCTCCACTTT. It specifies CASSQPGRFNSPLHF.

This clone was counted a single time. CDR3 in amino acids: CASSLNGAGMNTEAFF. CDR3 in DNA: TGTGCCAGCAGCTTAAACGGGGCGGGGATGAACACTGAAGCTTTCTTT. The V gene is TRBV7-3, the J gene TRBJ1-1; the D gene is possibly TRBD1 (5 bases). Germline V gene lookup returns CDR1 SGHTA and CDR2 FQGTGA. The CDR3 sequence is 16 residues long. V was pared by 1 base and J by 0 bases, with 12 bases between.

The chain employs TRBV9 and TRBJ1-3; TRBD1 agrees at 8 bases. The ends lost 3 bases at V and 0 bases at J; junction bases unmatched: 2. There are 15 residues in the CDR3. From germline, CDR1 is SGDLS and CDR2 YYNGEE. The CDR3 DNA is TGTGCCAGCAGCGCCGACAGGGGCTCTGGAAACACCATATATTTT. This sequence encodes CASSADRGSGNTIYF.